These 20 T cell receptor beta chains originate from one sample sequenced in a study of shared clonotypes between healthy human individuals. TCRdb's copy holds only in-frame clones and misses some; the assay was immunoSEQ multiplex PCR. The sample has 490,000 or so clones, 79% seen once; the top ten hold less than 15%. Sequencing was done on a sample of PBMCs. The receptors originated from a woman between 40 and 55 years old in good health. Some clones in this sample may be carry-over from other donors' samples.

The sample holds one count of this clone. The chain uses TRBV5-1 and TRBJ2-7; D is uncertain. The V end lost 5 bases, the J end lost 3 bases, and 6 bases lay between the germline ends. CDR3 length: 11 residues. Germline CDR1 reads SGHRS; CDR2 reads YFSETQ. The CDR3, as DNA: TGCGCCAGCAGTGACTTCTACGAGCAGTACTTC. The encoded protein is CASSDFYEQYF.

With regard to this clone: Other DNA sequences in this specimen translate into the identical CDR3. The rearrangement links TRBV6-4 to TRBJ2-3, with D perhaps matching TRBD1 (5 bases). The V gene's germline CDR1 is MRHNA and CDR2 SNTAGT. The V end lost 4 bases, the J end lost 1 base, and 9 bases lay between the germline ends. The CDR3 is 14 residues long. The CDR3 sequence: CASSVQGGTDTQYF. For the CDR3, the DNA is TGTGCCAGCAGTGTTCAGGGTGGCACAGATACGCAGTATTTT.

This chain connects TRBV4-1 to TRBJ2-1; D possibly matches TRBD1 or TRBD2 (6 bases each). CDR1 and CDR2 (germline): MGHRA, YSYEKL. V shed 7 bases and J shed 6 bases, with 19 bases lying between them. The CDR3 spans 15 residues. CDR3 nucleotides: TGCGCCAGCACAAGTGGGGGGCGCGAAGGCAATGAGCAGTTCTTC. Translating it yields CASTSGGREGNEQFF.

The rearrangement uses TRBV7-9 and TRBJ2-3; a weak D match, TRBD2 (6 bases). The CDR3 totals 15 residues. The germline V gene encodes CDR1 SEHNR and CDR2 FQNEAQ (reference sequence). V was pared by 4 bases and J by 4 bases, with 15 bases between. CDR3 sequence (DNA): TGTGCCAGCAGCTCCACCCCGCGGGGACCAGATACGCAGTATTTT. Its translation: CASSSTPRGPDTQYF. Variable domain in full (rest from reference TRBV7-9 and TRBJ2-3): DTGVSQNPRHKITKRGQNVTFRCDPISEHNRLYWYRQTLGQGPEFLTYFQNEAQLEKSRLLSDRFSAERPKGSFSTLEIQRTEQGDSAMYLCASSSTPRGPDTQYFGPGTRLTVL.

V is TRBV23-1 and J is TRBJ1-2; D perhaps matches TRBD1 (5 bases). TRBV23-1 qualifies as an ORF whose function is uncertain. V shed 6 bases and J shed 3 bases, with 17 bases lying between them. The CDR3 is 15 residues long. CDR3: CASRSEGSRDYGYTF. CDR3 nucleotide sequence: TGCGCCAGCAGATCGGAGGGGTCCCGGGACTATGGCTACACCTTC.

CDR3 in amino acids: CASSPRGGEEQYF. The CDR3 coding sequence is TGTGCCAGCTCACCAAGGGGGGGCGAGGAGCAGTACTTC. This sequence joins TRBV18 and TRBJ2-7; tentatively, D is TRBD2 (7 bases). The V and J ends lost 2 bases and 7 bases respectively, with 12 bases between them. Looked up from germline, CDR1 is KGHSH and CDR2 is LQKENI. The CDR3 has 13 residues.

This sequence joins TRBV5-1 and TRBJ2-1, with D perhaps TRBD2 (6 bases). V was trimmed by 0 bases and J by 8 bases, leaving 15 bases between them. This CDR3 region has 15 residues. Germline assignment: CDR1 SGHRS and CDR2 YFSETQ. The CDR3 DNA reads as TGCGCCAGCAGCTTGGAACCGGACTATCTGGATGAGCAGTTCTTC. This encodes CASSLEPDYLDEQFF.

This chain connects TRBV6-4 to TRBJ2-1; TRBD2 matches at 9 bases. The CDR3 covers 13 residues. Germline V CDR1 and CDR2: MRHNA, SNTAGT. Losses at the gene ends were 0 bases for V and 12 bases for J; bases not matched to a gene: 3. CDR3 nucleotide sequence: TGTGCCAGCAGTGACTCCCTAGCGGGGTGGCAGTTCTTC. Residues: CASSDSLAGWQFF.

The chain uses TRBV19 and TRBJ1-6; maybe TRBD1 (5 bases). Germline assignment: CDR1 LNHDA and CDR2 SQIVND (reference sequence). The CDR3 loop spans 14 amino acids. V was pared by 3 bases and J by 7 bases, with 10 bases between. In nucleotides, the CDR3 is TGTGCCAGTAGTATGGTAACAGGAAATTCACCCCTCCACTTT. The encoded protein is CASSMVTGNSPLHF.

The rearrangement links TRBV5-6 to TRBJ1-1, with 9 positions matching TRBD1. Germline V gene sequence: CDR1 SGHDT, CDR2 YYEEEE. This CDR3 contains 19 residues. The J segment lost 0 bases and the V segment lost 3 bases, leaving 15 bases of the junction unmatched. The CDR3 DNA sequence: TGTGCCAGCAGCTCCTCCCGGGACAGGGCGTATAACATGAACACTGAAGCTTTCTTT. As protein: CASSSSRDRAYNMNTEAFF.

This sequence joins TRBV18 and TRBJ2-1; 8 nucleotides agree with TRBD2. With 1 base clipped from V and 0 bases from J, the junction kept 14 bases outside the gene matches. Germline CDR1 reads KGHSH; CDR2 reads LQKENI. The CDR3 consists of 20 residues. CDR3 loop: CASSPRPGGSDPSSYNEQFF. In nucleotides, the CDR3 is TGTGCCAGCTCACCACGTCCGGGAGGGTCTGACCCCAGCTCCTACAATGAGCAGTTCTTC.

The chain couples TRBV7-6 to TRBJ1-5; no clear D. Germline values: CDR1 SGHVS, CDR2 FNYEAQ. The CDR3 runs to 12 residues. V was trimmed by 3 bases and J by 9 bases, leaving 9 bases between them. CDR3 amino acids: CASSFVSGPQHF. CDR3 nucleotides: TGTGCCAGCAGCTTTGTAAGCGGGCCCCAGCATTTT.

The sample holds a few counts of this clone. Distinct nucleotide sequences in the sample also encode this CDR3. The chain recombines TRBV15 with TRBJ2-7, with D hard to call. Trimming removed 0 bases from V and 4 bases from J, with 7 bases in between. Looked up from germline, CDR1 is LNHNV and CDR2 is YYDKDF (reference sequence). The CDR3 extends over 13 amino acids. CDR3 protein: CATSRDLGYEQYF. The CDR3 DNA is TGTGCCACCAGCAGAGATCTGGGATACGAGCAGTACTTC.

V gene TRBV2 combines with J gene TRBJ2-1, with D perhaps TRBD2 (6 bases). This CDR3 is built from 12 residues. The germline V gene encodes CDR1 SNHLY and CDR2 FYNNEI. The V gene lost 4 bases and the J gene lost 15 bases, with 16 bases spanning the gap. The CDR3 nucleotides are TGTGCCAGCAGTGTTGAGTGGGACTCCCGGTTCTTC. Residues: CASSVEWDSRFF.

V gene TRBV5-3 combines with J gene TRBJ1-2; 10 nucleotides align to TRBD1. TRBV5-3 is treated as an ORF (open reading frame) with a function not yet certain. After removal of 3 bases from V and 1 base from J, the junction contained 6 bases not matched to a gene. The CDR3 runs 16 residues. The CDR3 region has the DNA TGTGCCAGAAGCTGGATGGGACAGGGGAGTAACTATGGCTACACCTTC. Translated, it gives CARSWMGQGSNYGYTF.

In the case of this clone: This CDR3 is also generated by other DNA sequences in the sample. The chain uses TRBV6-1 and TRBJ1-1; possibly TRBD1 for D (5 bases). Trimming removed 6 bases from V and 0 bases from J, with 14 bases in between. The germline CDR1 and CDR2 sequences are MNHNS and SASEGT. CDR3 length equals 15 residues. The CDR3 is CASSDRGTMNTEAFF. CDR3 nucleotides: TGTGCCAGCAGCGACCGGGGGACCATGAACACTGAAGCTTTCTTT.

Here the CDR3 DNA reads TGTGCCAGCAGTTACGGACGGGACTCCTACGAGCAGTACTTC. It encodes CASSYGRDSYEQYF. V gene TRBV6-5 combines with J gene TRBJ2-7; maybe TRBD2 (5 bases). Between the trimmed V and J ends, which lost 2 bases and 0 bases, there was a span of 8 bases. Germline loops: CDR1 MNHEY, CDR2 SVGAGI. The CDR3 is made up of 14 amino acids.

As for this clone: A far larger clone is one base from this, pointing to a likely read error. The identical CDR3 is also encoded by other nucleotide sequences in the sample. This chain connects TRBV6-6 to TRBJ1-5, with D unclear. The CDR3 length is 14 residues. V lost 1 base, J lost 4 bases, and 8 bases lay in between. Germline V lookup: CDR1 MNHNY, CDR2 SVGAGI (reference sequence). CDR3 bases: TGTGCCAGCAGTTACTGGACGGAGAATCAGCCCCAGCATTTT. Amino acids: CASSYWTENQPQHF.

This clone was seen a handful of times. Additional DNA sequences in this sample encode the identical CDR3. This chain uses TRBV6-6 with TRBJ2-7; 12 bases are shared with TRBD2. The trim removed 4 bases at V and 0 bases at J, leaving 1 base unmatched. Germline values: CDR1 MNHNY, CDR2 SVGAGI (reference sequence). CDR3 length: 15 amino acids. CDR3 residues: CASSSTSGSSYEQYF. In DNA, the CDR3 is TGTGCCAGCAGTTCGACTAGCGGGAGCTCCTACGAGCAGTACTTC.

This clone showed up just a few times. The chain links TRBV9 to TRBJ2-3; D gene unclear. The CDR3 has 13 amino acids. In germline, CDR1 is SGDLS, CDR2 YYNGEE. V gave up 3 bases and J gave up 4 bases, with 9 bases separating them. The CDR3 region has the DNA TGTGCCAGCAGCGCGAGGTTGGCAGATACGCAGTATTTT. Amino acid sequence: CASSARLADTQYF.